The next 14 T cell receptor beta chains were all read from a single sample in a study of blood T cell repertoires in COVID-19 (dated by TCRdb to about 2020). Library method: the immunoSEQ multiplex PCR assay. This immuneACCESS table, as held by TCRdb, lists in-frame sequences with V and J called but not all clones. Of the missing ones, under half trace to an unresolved V gene in checked studies; the others have no known cause. The sample has approximately 130,000 clones on record, 70% to 90% of them singletons. Together, the top ten hold around 2.3% of the sample. Material for sequencing was PBMCs or T cells enriched from blood (not recorded which). These receptors originate from a woman aged 45-65 years who had recovered from COVID-19.

The CDR3 loop is CAISEGDRPRGGYTF. CDR3 DNA sequence: TGTGCCATCAGTGAGGGGGACAGGCCCCGCGGAGGCTACACCTTC. V is TRBV10-3 and J is TRBJ1-2, with 8 bases identical to TRBD1. J lost 8 bases, V lost 2 bases, and 10 bases had no gene match. The CDR3 extends over 15 amino acids. The V gene's germline CDR1 is ENHRY and CDR2 SYGVKD.

The chain is built from TRBV19 and TRBJ1-5; D not resolved. Looked up from germline, CDR1 is LNHDA and CDR2 is SQIVND (reference sequence). The germline V and J ends were trimmed by 6 bases and 2 bases, with 11 bases remaining between them. The CDR3 spans 14 residues. CDR3 DNA sequence: TGTGCCAGTAGGCCTTATGAGGGCAATCAGCCCCAGCATTTT. Translated, it gives CASRPYEGNQPQHF.

The chain has TRBV3-1 (or the pseudogene TRBV3-2) and TRBJ1-2; 8 bases align to TRBD1. This CDR3 spans 15 amino acids. The J segment lost 7 bases and the V segment lost 2 bases, leaving 9 bases of the junction unmatched. Germline-derived CDR1 and CDR2 are LGHDT and YNNKEL (reference sequence). The CDR3 spells CASSQRGGTGGGYTF. In DNA form, the CDR3 reads TGTGCCAGCAGCCAACGGGGCGGAACAGGGGGTGGCTACACCTTC.

V usage is TRBV27 and J usage is TRBJ1-1; 7 nucleotides match TRBD1. The CDR3 has 14 amino acids. CDR1 is MNHEY, CDR2 SMNVEV, per germline (reference sequence). V lost 5 bases to trimming and J lost 0 bases; unmatched junction nucleotides: 3. CDR3 loop: CASSLQGLNTEAFF. The CDR3 nucleotides read TGTGCCAGCAGTCTACAGGGGCTGAACACTGAAGCTTTCTTT.

CDR3 sequence: CASSRTGTSGVGAKNIQYF. CDR3 nucleotides: TGTGCCAGTAGTAGAACCGGGACTAGCGGGGTGGGGGCCAAAAACATTCAGTACTTC. The chain recombines TRBV19 with TRBJ2-4; TRBD2 matches at 13 bases. J gave up 1 base and V 4 bases, and 10 bases lay outside the gene matches. The CDR3 covers 19 residues. Germline loops: CDR1 LNHDA, CDR2 SQIVND (reference sequence).

The V gene is TRBV9, the J gene TRBJ2-2; a possible D gene is TRBD2 (5 bases). Looked up from germline, CDR1 is SGDLS and CDR2 is YYNGEE. This CDR3 has 15 amino acids. V was trimmed by 0 bases and J by 0 bases, leaving 6 bases between them. CDR3 DNA: TGTGCCAGCAGCGTAGAACTAGCGAACACCGGGGAGCTGTTTTTT. Translation: CASSVELANTGELFF.

V usage is TRBV24-1 and J usage is TRBJ1-5; 8 nucleotides align to TRBD1. This CDR3 region has 15 residues. The V and J ends lost 7 bases and 3 bases, in that order; junction bases with no gene match: 7. The germline V gene has CDR1 KGHDR and CDR2 SFDVKD. The CDR3, as DNA: TGTGCCACCAGCGGTGGGACAGGCCTCAATCAGCCCCAGCATTTT. It is translated as CATSGGTGLNQPQHF.

The CDR3 loop is CATSDSRGGIDTQYF. The CDR3 DNA is TGTGCCACCAGTGATTCCCGGGGGGGGATTGATACGCAGTATTTT. The chain joins TRBV24-1 to TRBJ2-3; 8 bases align to TRBD2. CDR3 length: 15 amino acids. After removal of 2 bases from V and 6 bases from J, the junction contained 6 bases not matched to a gene. The germline gives CDR1 KGHDR, CDR2 SFDVKD.

The chain recombines TRBV11-2 with TRBJ1-1; D gene uncertain. The germline V and J ends were trimmed by 5 bases and 4 bases, with 8 bases remaining between them. This CDR3 is built from 12 residues. Germline V CDR1 and CDR2: SGHAT, FQNNGV. CDR3 in amino acids: CASSAGITEAFF. DNA of the CDR3: TGTGCCAGCAGCGCGGGGATCACTGAAGCTTTCTTT.

The chain joins TRBV5-1 to TRBJ2-5; D uncertain. Looked up from germline, CDR1 is SGHRS and CDR2 is YFSETQ. With 1 base removed from V and 5 bases from J, the gap between germline ends came to 15 bases. This CDR3 comprises 15 residues. The DNA for the CDR3 is TGCGCCAGCAGCTTGAGTAATGGCCCCGTGGAGACCCAGTACTTC. Encoded protein: CASSLSNGPVETQYF.

J is TRBJ2-7 and V is TRBV12-3 or TRBV12-4; D might be TRBD1 (6 bases). The ends were cut back, 3 bases at V and 3 bases at J, with 9 bases in the middle. This CDR3 is built from 13 residues. The DNA of the CDR3 is TGTGCCAGCAGTTTCAGGGGAAGCTACGAGCAGTACTTC. Its protein product is CASSFRGSYEQYF.

The chain is built from TRBV7-2 and TRBJ1-5; D might be TRBD1 (6 bases). The V end was cut by 3 bases, the J end by 0 bases, with 12 bases between. The CDR3 is 16 residues long. Germline assignment: CDR1 SGHTA and CDR2 FQGNSA. The CDR3 reads CASSLYGDNSNQPQHF. In DNA, the CDR3 is TGTGCCAGCAGCTTGTACGGGGACAATAGCAATCAGCCCCAGCATTTT.

The chain joins TRBV7-6 to TRBJ1-5; the D gene is possibly TRBD1 (6 bases). Trimming shortened V by 1 base and J by 7 bases, and 11 bases separated the two germline ends. CDR1 and CDR2 from the germline V gene are SGHVS and FNYEAQ. The length of the CDR3 is 14 residues. CDR3 in amino acids: CASSLEAGEQPQHF. The CDR3 DNA reads TGTGCCAGCAGCTTAGAGGCAGGGGAACAGCCCCAGCATTTT.

The J gene is TRBJ1-6, the V gene TRBV5-6, with 11 bases identical to TRBD1. Germline CDR1 is SGHDT and CDR2 is YYEEEE. The CDR3 loop spans 16 amino acids. V lost 4 bases, J lost 9 bases, and 9 bases stayed unmatched. CDR3 in DNA: TGTGCCAGCAGCCCCCGCGGGACAGGGGGTTCTTCACCCCTCCACTTT. Its translation: CASSPRGTGGSSPLHF.